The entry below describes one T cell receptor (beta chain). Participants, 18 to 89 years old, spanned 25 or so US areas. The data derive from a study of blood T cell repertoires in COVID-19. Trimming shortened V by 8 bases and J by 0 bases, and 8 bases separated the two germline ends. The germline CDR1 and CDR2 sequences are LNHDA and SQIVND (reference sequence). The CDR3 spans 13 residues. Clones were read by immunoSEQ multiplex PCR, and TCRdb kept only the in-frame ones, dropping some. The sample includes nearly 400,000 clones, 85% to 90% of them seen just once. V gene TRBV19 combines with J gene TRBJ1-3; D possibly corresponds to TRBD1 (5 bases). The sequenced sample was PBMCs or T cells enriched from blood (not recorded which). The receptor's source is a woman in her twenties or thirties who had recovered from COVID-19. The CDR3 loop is CASGHLSGNTIYF. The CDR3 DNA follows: TGTGCCAGTGGACACCTCTCTGGAAACACCATATATTTT. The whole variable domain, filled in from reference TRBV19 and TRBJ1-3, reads DGGITQSPKYLFRKEGQNVTLSCEQNLNHDAMYWYRQDPGQGLRLIYYSQIVNDFQKGDIAEGYSVSREKKESFPLTVTSAQKNPTAFYLCASGHLSGNTIYFGEGSWLTVV.